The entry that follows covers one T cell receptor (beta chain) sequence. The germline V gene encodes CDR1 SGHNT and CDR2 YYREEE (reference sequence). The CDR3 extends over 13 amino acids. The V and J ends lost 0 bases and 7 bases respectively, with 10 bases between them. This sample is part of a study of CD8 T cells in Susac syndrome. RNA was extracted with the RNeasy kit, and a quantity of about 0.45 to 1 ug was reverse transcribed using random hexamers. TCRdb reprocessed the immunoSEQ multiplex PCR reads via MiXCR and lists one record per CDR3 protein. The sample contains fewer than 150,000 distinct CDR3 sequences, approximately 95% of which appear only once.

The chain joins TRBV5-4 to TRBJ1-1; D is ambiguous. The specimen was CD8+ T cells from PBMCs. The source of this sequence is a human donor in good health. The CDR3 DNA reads TGTGCCAGCAGCTTGGGCCCTGCAATTGAAGCTTTCTTT. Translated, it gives CASSLGPAIEAFF.